The 28 T cell receptor beta chains below were found in one sample sequenced in a study of response to subunit inactivated influenza vaccine. TCRdb recomputed calls from the RT-PCR reads with MiXCR, one row per CDR3 protein. The sample comprises hundreds of thousands of distinct CDR3 sequences, approximately 10% of which are singletons, and approximately 11% rests with the top ten. Separately, the same data were catalogued under a study of T cells expressing NK-cell markers. As that study records: Synthesis of TCR beta cDNA relied on 5'RACE template switching carrying UMIs.

Sequenced material: PBMCs from blood, taken on the day of vaccination. All receptors derive from a man aged 50 to 60 who received an inactivated influenza vaccine.

This clonotype was counted a few times. The V and J genes are TRBV6-5 and TRBJ1-6; D is possibly TRBD1 (6 bases). V shed 0 bases and J shed 4 bases, with 10 bases lying between them. Germline V gene data show CDR1 as MNHEY and CDR2 as SVGAGI. The CDR3 has 16 amino acids. The CDR3 DNA reads TGTGCCAGCAGTTACTCCGGGGGCGGATATAATTCACCCCTCCACTTT. Residues: CASSYSGGGYNSPLHF.

This clonotype has only a few counts. The rearrangement uses TRBV29-1 and TRBJ1-4; D remains ambiguous. Trimming removed 2 bases from V and 5 bases from J, with 12 bases in between. CDR1 is SQVTM and CDR2 is ANQGSEA in the germline V gene. The CDR3 runs 14 residues. CDR3 sequence (DNA): TGCAGCGTTGAATTAGGCGGAGAGAATGAAAAACTGTTTTTT. This codes for CSVELGGENEKLFF.

The V and J genes are TRBV7-2 and TRBJ2-1; 15 nucleotides line up with TRBD2. Germline assignment: CDR1 SGHTA and CDR2 FQGNSA. The CDR3 sequence is 14 residues long. V shed 4 bases and J 14 bases; nucleotides not matched to a gene: 6. CDR3 sequence (DNA): TGTGCCAGCAGCTGGACTAGCGGGAGGGCCCCCGAGTTCTTC. Translated: CASSWTSGRAPEFF.

The rearrangement joins TRBV28 to TRBJ2-7; possibly TRBD2 for D (6 bases). Germline V lookup: CDR1 MDHEN, CDR2 SYDVKM. Trimming pared 5 bases from V and 6 bases from J, leaving 20 bases between. The length of the CDR3 is 15 residues. This chain's CDR3 is CASSPRGSGALEQYF. The CDR3 DNA is TGTGCCAGCAGTCCCCGGGGTAGCGGAGCCCTCGAGCAGTACTTC.

The chain employs TRBV28 and TRBJ2-7; D is possibly TRBD1 (6 bases). Per germline, CDR1 MDHEN and CDR2 SYDVKM. This CDR3 spans 13 amino acids. Trimming pared 6 bases from V and 4 bases from J, leaving 13 bases between. This CDR3 reads CASRPRGMYEQYF. CDR3 nucleotide sequence: TGTGCCAGCAGACCAAGGGGGATGTACGAGCAGTACTTC.

The chain combines TRBV9 with TRBJ1-1, with D possibly being TRBD1 (5 bases). This CDR3 has 15 amino acids. V lost 0 bases to trimming and J lost 0 bases, with 9 bases between them. The germline V gene has CDR1 SGDLS and CDR2 YYNGEE. CDR3 sequence reads: CASSVGGRLNTEAFF. DNA of the CDR3: TGTGCCAGCAGCGTAGGGGGCAGGCTGAACACTGAAGCTTTCTTT.

This clonotype was counted between two and nine times. This sequence joins TRBV4-2 and TRBJ2-2; 10 bases map to TRBD2. The CDR3 spans 16 residues. The V segment lost 1 base and the J segment 8 bases; nucleotides outside the gene matches: 7. Germline assignment: CDR1 LGHNA and CDR2 YNFKEQ. The CDR3 reads CASSQVLAGGTGELFF. The DNA for the CDR3 is TGTGCCAGCAGCCAAGTGTTAGCGGGGGGTACTGGGGAGCTGTTTTTT.

This clonotype occurred a few times. The genes are TRBV20-1 and TRBJ2-2; 8 bases map to TRBD2. The CDR3 is 16 residues long. Trimming took 0 bases from V and 3 from J; bases not matched to a gene: 6. Germline V gene sequence: CDR1 DFQATT, CDR2 SNEGSKA (reference sequence). Written as DNA, the CDR3 is TGCAGTGCTAGAGACCTTAGCGGGATGGACACCGGGGAGCTGTTTTTT. This translates into CSARDLSGMDTGELFF.

The chain joins TRBV20-1 to TRBJ1-2, with 7 bases lining up with TRBD1. V lost 5 bases to trimming and J lost 4 bases; unmatched junction nucleotides: 4. CDR3 length: 12 amino acids. Germline values: CDR1 DFQATT, CDR2 SNEGSKA (reference sequence). CDR3 DNA sequence: TGCAGTGCTTGGACAGGAATCTATGGCTACACCTTC. Its translation is CSAWTGIYGYTF.

This chain joins TRBV7-9 and TRBJ1-2; TRBD1 aligns across 9 bases. With V trimmed by 3 bases and J by 8 bases, 7 bases remained unmatched. Germline V CDR1 and CDR2: SEHNR, FQNEAQ (reference sequence). This CDR3 has 14 amino acids. Here the CDR3 reads CASSLDRGVFGYTF. The CDR3 DNA reads as TGTGCCAGCAGCTTGGACAGGGGAGTATTCGGCTACACCTTC.

This clonotype was counted many times. The chain is built from TRBV5-1 and TRBJ1-1; 7 bases align to TRBD1. Germline V CDR1 and CDR2: SGHRS, YFSETQ. With V trimmed by 6 bases and J by 1 base, 6 bases remained unmatched. The CDR3 is 14 residues long. The CDR3 nucleotides are TGCGCCAGCATCAGGGACAGCAAGAACACTGAAGCTTTCTTT. Amino acids: CASIRDSKNTEAFF. Based on the CDR3 plus reference TRBV5-1 and TRBJ1-1, the full variable domain is KAGVTQTPRYLIKTRGQQVTLSCSPISGHRSVSWYQQTPGQGLQFLFEYFSETQRNKGNFPGRFSGRQFSNSRSEMNVSTLELGDSALYLCASIRDSKNTEAFFGQGTRLTVV.

Only a few counts were recorded for this clonotype. V usage is TRBV7-2 and J usage is TRBJ2-7; D is ambiguous. Trimming took 6 bases from V and 3 from J, leaving 18 bases between them. The CDR3 runs 15 residues. The V gene's germline CDR1 is SGHTA and CDR2 FQGNSA. CDR3 region: CASRTVGSVIYEQYF. The CDR3 DNA is TGTGCCAGCAGGACCGTGGGCAGCGTTATCTACGAGCAGTACTTC.

The chain carries TRBV12-3 or TRBV12-4 and TRBJ1-3, with a weak D call TRBD1 (5 bases). The V gene lost 4 bases and the J gene lost 0 bases, with 10 bases spanning the gap. The CDR3 spans 15 residues. The CDR3 reads CASSWRGFSGNTIYF. The CDR3 region has the DNA TGTGCCAGCAGTTGGAGGGGATTCTCTGGAAACACCATATATTTT.

The CDR3 DNA follows: TGCGCCAGCAGCCCGAGGACTAGCGGGGGAGAGACCCAGTACTTC. This sequence encodes CASSPRTSGGETQYF. This chain connects TRBV5-1 to TRBJ2-5; 13 bases map to TRBD2. The ends lost 4 bases at V and 4 bases at J; junction bases unmatched: 4. Germline V gene lookup returns CDR1 SGHRS and CDR2 YFSETQ. The CDR3 length is 15 residues.

The chain uses TRBV12-3 or TRBV12-4 and TRBJ2-7; D remains unclear. V dropped 9 bases and J dropped 5 bases, with 17 bases sitting between them. This CDR3 comprises 13 residues. CDR3: CASSRTTRHEQYF. The CDR3 nucleotides are TGTGCCAGTAGCCGAACGACCAGGCACGAGCAGTACTTC.

This chain links TRBV20-1 with TRBJ2-7, with D possibly being TRBD2 (6 bases). The length of the CDR3 is 15 residues. V was clipped by 4 bases and J by 6 bases, with 22 bases between them. Germline loops: CDR1 DFQATT, CDR2 SNEGSKA (reference sequence). CDR3 region: CSAIRELGAPREQYF. The CDR3 DNA reads TGCAGTGCTATCCGGGAGCTGGGAGCCCCCCGCGAGCAGTACTTC.

This clonotype occurred a few times. The chain has TRBV2 and TRBJ1-5, with 9 bases that match TRBD1. CDR1 is SNHLY and CDR2 is FYNNEI in the germline V gene. The junction had 2 bases not matched to a gene; V was cut back by 3 bases and J by 2 bases. The CDR3 is 15 amino acids. CDR3 nucleotides: TGTGCCAGCAGTGACCGGACAGGGGGCAATCAGCCCCAGCATTTT. Protein sequence: CASSDRTGGNQPQHF.

Many counts were recorded for this clonotype. CDR3 coding DNA: TGTGCCAGCAGCGTATCGGCCATCATGGACACTGAAGCTTTCTTT. Amino acid sequence: CASSVSAIMDTEAFF. This chain links TRBV9 with TRBJ1-1; D is ambiguous. Trimming left V 1 base short and J 3 bases short, with 13 bases between. The CDR3 extends over 15 amino acids. Germline values: CDR1 SGDLS, CDR2 YYNGEE.

The gene calls are TRBV20-1 and TRBJ2-4, with D tentatively TRBD2 (5 bases). Trimming left V 4 bases short and J 3 bases short, with 19 bases between. The CDR3 is made up of 16 amino acids. Germline V gene sequence: CDR1 DFQATT, CDR2 SNEGSKA (reference sequence). DNA of the CDR3: TGCAGTGCTACAGAAAGGAGGCCTGGGGACAAAAACATTCAGTACTTC. Encoded protein: CSATERRPGDKNIQYF.

The chain uses TRBV10-2 and TRBJ1-6; 8 bases are shared with TRBD1. The CDR3 is made up of 15 amino acids. In germline, CDR1 is WSHSY, CDR2 SAAADI. V dropped 2 bases and J dropped 9; count of bases not matched to a gene: 6. The CDR3 region is CASSELTGVVSPLHF. The CDR3 nucleotides are TGCGCCAGCAGTGAGCTGACAGGGGTTGTTTCACCCCTCCACTTT.

This clonotype was detected ten times or more. The chain joins TRBV5-1 to TRBJ2-1; D not certain. The CDR3 totals 11 residues. CDR1 and CDR2 from the germline V gene are SGHRS and YFSETQ. The V end lost 5 bases, the J end lost 7 bases, and 7 bases lay between the germline ends. The DNA of the CDR3 is TGCGCCAGCAGGTATTTTAATGAGCAGTTCTTC. Protein sequence: CASRYFNEQFF.

The rearrangement joins TRBV11-2 to TRBJ2-5; 13 bases are a match to TRBD2. The CDR3 has 16 amino acids. Per germline, CDR1 SGHAT and CDR2 FQNNGV. After removal of 3 bases from V and 4 bases from J, the junction contained 5 bases not matched to a gene. This CDR3 reads CASSFLLAGGPETQYF. DNA of the CDR3: TGTGCCAGCAGCTTCCTACTAGCGGGGGGGCCAGAGACCCAGTACTTC.

CDR3 sequence: CSVAVRGHEQFF. CDR3 nucleotide sequence: TGCAGCGTTGCGGTCAGGGGCCATGAGCAGTTCTTC. The rearrangement joins TRBV29-1 to TRBJ2-1; D possibly corresponds to TRBD1 (6 bases). CDR3 length: 12 residues. Germline loops: CDR1 SQVTM, CDR2 ANQGSEA. V was cut by 4 bases and J by 8 bases, with 12 bases left in between.

The chain has TRBV20-1 and TRBJ1-1; possible D gene TRBD1, 6 bases. The CDR3 loop spans 14 amino acids. The germline V gene encodes CDR1 DFQATT and CDR2 SNEGSKA (reference sequence). Trimming pared 6 bases from V and 0 bases from J, leaving 14 bases between. This CDR3 reads CSAKVGHLNTEAFF. For the CDR3, the DNA is TGCAGTGCCAAGGTGGGACATTTGAACACTGAAGCTTTCTTT.

J is TRBJ2-7 and V is TRBV4-3; 11 nucleotides line up with TRBD1. Germline-derived CDR1 and CDR2 are LGHNA and YSLEER. The CDR3 has 16 amino acids. The ends lost 0 bases at V and 5 bases at J; junction bases unmatched: 6. The CDR3, as DNA: TGCGCCAGCAGCCAAGATCTTGGGACAGGGGGACACGAGCAGTACTTC. This translates into CASSQDLGTGGHEQYF.

V usage is TRBV20-1 and J usage is TRBJ2-1; 8 bases are a match to TRBD1. The germline V gene has CDR1 DFQATT and CDR2 SNEGSKA (reference sequence). The junction had 4 bases not matched to a gene; V was cut back by 4 bases and J by 8 bases. The CDR3 totals 12 residues. The CDR3 DNA reads TGCAGTGCTACGGACAGGGTCGATGAGCAGTTCTTC. It encodes CSATDRVDEQFF.

This clonotype has just a few counts. V gene TRBV7-2 combines with J gene TRBJ2-7; the match to TRBD1 covers 7 bases. Germline values: CDR1 SGHTA, CDR2 FQGNSA. The J segment lost 12 bases and the V segment lost 4 bases, leaving 9 bases of the junction unmatched. This CDR3 contains 12 residues. CDR3 DNA sequence: TGTGCCAGCAGCTCCAACGACAGGGTTGCGTACTTC. Translated, it gives CASSSNDRVAYF.

This clonotype was seen repeatedly, ten times or more. CDR3 sequence reads: CASSPTGSNTGELFF. The CDR3 region has the DNA TGTGCCAGCTCACCGACAGGTTCGAACACCGGGGAGCTGTTTTTT. The chain uses TRBV18 and TRBJ2-2; TRBD1 is a possible D gene (6 bases). Trimming removed 3 bases at V and 0 bases at J, with 8 bases between. Per germline, CDR1 KGHSH and CDR2 LQKENI. The CDR3 runs 15 residues.